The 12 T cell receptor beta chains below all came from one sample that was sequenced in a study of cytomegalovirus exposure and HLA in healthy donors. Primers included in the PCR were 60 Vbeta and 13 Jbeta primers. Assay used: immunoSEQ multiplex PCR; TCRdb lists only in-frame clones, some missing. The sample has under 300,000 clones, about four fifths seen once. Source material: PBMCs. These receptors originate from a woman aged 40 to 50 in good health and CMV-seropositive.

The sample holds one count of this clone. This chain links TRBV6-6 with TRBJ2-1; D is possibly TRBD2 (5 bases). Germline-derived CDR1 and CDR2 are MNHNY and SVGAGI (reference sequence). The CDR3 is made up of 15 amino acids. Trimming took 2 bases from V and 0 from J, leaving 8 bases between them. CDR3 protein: CASSYSGNSYNEQFF. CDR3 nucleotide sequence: TGTGCCAGCAGTTACAGCGGAAACTCCTACAATGAGCAGTTCTTC.

The CDR3 here is CASSLYAAGGTDTQYF. In nucleotides, the CDR3 is TGTGCCAGCAGTTTATATGCAGCGGGAGGCACAGATACGCAGTATTTT. The gene calls are TRBV28 and TRBJ2-3; 8 bases are shared with TRBD2. The CDR3 is made up of 16 amino acids. CDR1 is MDHEN and CDR2 is SYDVKM in the germline V gene. The ends lost 1 base at V and 1 base at J; junction bases unmatched: 4.

CDR3 in DNA: TGCGCCAGCAGCTTGACGGCGGACAGCGCGAACTATGGCTACACCTTC. Translated: CASSLTADSANYGYTF. The gene calls are TRBV5-1 and TRBJ1-2; a weak D match, TRBD1 (6 bases). With 1 base removed from V and 2 bases from J, the gap between germline ends came to 15 bases. Looked up from germline, CDR1 is SGHRS and CDR2 is YFSETQ. The CDR3 extends over 16 amino acids.

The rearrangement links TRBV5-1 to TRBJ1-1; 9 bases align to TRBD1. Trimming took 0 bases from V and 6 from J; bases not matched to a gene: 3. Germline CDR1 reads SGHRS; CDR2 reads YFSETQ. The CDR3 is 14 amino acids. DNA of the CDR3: TGCGCCAGCAGCTTGGGGGACAGGGAATCTGAAGCTTTCTTT. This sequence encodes CASSLGDRESEAFF.

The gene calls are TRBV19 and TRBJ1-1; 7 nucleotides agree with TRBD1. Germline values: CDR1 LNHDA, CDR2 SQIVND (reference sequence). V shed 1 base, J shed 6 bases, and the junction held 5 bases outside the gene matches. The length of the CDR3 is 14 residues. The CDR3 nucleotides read TGTGCCAGTAGTATAGGACAGGGTCCAGCTGAAGCTTTCTTT. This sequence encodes CASSIGQGPAEAFF.

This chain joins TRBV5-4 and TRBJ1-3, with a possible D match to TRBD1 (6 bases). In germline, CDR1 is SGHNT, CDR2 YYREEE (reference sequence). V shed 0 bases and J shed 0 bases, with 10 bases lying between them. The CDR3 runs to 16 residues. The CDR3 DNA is TGTGCCAGCAGCTTGGGACAGGAGAGCTCTGGAAACACCATATATTTT. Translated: CASSLGQESSGNTIYF.

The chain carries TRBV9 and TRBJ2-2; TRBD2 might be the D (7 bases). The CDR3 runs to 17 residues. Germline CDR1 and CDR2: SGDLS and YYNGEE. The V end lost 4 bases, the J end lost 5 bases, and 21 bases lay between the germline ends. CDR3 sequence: CASSLLGGGRVTGELFF. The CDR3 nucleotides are TGTGCCAGCAGCCTGCTGGGGGGCGGGAGAGTAACCGGGGAGCTGTTTTTT.

The DNA of the CDR3 is TGCAGCGTTGAAGATCCGGGACAGGGGGACACCGGGGAGCTGTTTTTT. This encodes CSVEDPGQGDTGELFF. This chain joins TRBV29-1 and TRBJ2-2; TRBD1 agrees at 11 bases. With V trimmed by 0 bases and J by 3 bases, 3 bases remained unmatched. Germline lookup yields CDR1 SQVTM and CDR2 ANQGSEA. The CDR3 totals 16 residues.

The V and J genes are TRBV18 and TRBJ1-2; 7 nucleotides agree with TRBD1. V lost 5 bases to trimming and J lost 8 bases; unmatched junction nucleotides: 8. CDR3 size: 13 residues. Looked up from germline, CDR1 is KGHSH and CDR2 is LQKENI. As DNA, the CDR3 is TGTGCCAGCTCATCCCTGACAGGGATGGGCTACACCTTC. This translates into CASSSLTGMGYTF.

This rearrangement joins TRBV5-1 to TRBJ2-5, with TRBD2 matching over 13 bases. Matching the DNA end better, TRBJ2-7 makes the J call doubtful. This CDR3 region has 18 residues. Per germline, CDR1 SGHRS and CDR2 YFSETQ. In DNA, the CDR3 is TGCGCCAGCAGCTTGGTGGTGACTAGCGGGGGGAGCTCCTACGAGCAGTACTTC. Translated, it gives CASSLVVTSGGSSYEQYF.

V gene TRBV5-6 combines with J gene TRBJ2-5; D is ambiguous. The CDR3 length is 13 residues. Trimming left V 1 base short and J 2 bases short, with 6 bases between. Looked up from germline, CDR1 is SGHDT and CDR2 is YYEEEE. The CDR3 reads CASSLYFQETQYF. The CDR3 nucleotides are TGTGCCAGCAGCTTGTATTTTCAAGAGACCCAGTACTTC.

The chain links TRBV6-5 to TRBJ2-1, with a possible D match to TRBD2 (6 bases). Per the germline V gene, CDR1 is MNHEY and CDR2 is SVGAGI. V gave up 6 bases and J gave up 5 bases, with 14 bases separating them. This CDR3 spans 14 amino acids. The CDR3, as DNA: TGTGCCAGCAGCTACGCCGGGACTCACAATGAGCAGTTCTTC. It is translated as CASSYAGTHNEQFF.